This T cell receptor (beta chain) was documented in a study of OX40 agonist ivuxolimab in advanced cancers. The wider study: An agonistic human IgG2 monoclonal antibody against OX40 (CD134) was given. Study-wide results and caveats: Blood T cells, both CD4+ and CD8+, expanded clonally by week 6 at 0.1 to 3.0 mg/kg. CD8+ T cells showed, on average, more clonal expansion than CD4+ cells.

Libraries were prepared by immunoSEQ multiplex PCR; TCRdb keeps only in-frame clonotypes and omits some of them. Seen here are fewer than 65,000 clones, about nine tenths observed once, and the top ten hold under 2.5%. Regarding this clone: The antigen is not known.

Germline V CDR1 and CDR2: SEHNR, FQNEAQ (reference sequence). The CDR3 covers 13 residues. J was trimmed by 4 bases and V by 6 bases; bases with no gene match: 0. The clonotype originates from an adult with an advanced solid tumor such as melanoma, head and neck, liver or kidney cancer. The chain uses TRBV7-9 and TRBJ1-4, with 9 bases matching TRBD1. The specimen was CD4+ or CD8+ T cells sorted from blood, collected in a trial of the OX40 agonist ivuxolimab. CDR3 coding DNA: TGTGCCAGCAGGGGACAGGGTAATGAAAAACTGTTTTTT. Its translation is CASRGQGNEKLFF. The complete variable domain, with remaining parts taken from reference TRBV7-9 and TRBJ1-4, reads DTGVSQNPRHKITKRGQNVTFRCDPISEHNRLYWYRQTLGQGPEFLTYFQNEAQLEKSRLLSDRFSAERPKGSFSTLEIQRTEQGDSAMYLCASRGQGNEKLFFGSGTQLSVL.